The entry below describes one T cell receptor beta chain. Trimming pared 4 bases from V and 7 bases from J, leaving 9 bases between. This CDR3 has 12 amino acids. Germline values: CDR1 SGHTS, CDR2 YDEGEE. This specimen belongs to a study of T cell changes during pregnancy in multiple sclerosis. Clones were read by immunoSEQ multiplex PCR, and TCRdb kept only the in-frame ones, dropping some. The sample consists of 30,000 to 45,000 clones, 93% of them appearing once. The sequences come from CD4+ T cells from peripheral blood mononuclear cells, collected in the first trimester of pregnancy. The rearrangement joins TRBV5-8 to TRBJ2-1; no firm D call. This receptor was identified in a female donor with multiple sclerosis, enrolled in a pregnancy study. This CDR3 is CASSPGQNEQFF. CDR3 DNA: TGTGCCAGCAGCCCAGGCCAAAATGAGCAGTTCTTC. The full variable domain, in which reference TRBV5-8 and TRBJ2-1 provide the parts outside the CDR3, is EAGVTQSPTHLIKTRGQQATLRCSPISGHTSVYWYQQALGLGLQFLLWYDEGEERNRGNFPPRFSGRQFPNYSSELNVNALELEDSALYLCASSPGQNEQFFGPGTRLTVL.